These 27 T cell receptor beta chains originate from one sample sequenced in a study of cytotoxic CD8 clonotypes in ibrutinib-treated CLL. Repertoires were generated with immunoSEQ multiplex PCR, while TCRdb's copy carries only in-frame clones and drops some. The data hold 30,000 to 40,000 clones, with 70% observed a single time. The sequenced sample was PBMCs, obtained at disease progression, from a patient treated with ibrutinib. These receptors all come from a human donor with chronic lymphocytic leukemia.

The chain combines TRBV5-1 with TRBJ1-4; 8 bases are shared with TRBD1. J lost 3 bases, V lost 4 bases, and 11 bases had no gene match. The V gene's germline CDR1 is SGHRS and CDR2 YFSETQ. The CDR3 extends over 17 amino acids. This chain's CDR3 is CASSLRTGRGSNEKLFF. The CDR3 nucleotides are TGCGCCAGCAGCCTTAGGACAGGGAGAGGTTCTAATGAAAAACTGTTTTTT.

This clone was recorded a few times. This chain connects TRBV6-6 to TRBJ2-3; D ambiguous. V was cut by 8 bases and J by 6 bases, with 6 bases left in between. Germline CDR1 and CDR2: MNHNY and SVGAGI (reference sequence). The CDR3 extends over 10 amino acids. The CDR3 sequence is CASLGDTQYF. For the CDR3, the DNA is TGTGCCAGCCTGGGGGATACGCAGTATTTT.

V gene TRBV11-2 combines with J gene TRBJ1-1, with a weak D call TRBD1 (5 bases). Trimming cost V 1 base and J 2 bases, with 8 bases left between them. This CDR3 has 14 amino acids. CDR1 is SGHAT, CDR2 FQNNGV, per germline. CDR3 residues: CASSLGTYNTEAFF. In nucleotides, the CDR3 is TGTGCCAGCAGCTTAGGGACATATAACACTGAAGCTTTCTTT. Variable domain in full (rest from reference TRBV11-2 and TRBJ1-1): EAGVAQSPRYKIIEKRQSVAFWCNPISGHATLYWYQQILGQGPKLLIQFQNNGVVDDSQLPKDRFSAERLKGVDSTLKIQPAKLEDSAVYLCASSLGTYNTEAFFGQGTRLTVV.

The chain combines TRBV6-5 with TRBJ1-2, with 8 nucleotides matching TRBD1. The CDR3 sequence is 15 residues long. Unmatched junction bases numbered 6, after V lost 5 bases and J lost 1 base. Germline-derived CDR1 and CDR2 are MNHEY and SVGAGI. The CDR3 sequence is CASSQRTGINYGYTF. CDR3 nucleotide sequence: TGTGCCAGCAGTCAGCGGACAGGGATTAACTATGGCTACACCTTC.

The chain carries TRBV7-3 and TRBJ1-2; D is unresolved. The length of the CDR3 is 13 residues. With 4 bases removed from V and 1 base from J, the gap between germline ends came to 7 bases. Germline V gives CDR1 SGHTA, CDR2 FQGTGA. The CDR3 DNA reads TGTGCCAGCAGCTCACAGCTTAACTATGGCTACACCTTC. Encoded protein: CASSSQLNYGYTF.

In DNA form, the CDR3 reads TGCGCCAGCAGCTTGGGGGTTACCCGCACAGATACGCAGTATTTT. It is translated as CASSLGVTRTDTQYF. V usage is TRBV5-1 and J usage is TRBJ2-3; D unclear. V was shortened by 0 bases and J by 1 base, with 9 bases between the two germline ends. Germline CDR1 reads SGHRS; CDR2 reads YFSETQ. The CDR3 loop spans 15 amino acids.

The chain employs TRBV5-1 and TRBJ1-1; D may be TRBD1 (6 bases). V lost 0 bases and J 5 bases, leaving 8 bases between the germline ends. Germline values: CDR1 SGHRS, CDR2 YFSETQ. CDR3 length: 13 residues. The chain's CDR3 is CASSLVRGTEAFF. Written as DNA, the CDR3 is TGCGCCAGCAGCTTGGTTAGGGGGACTGAAGCTTTCTTT.

V and J are TRBV11-2 and TRBJ2-7, with 9 bases matching TRBD1. Looked up from germline, CDR1 is SGHAT and CDR2 is FQNNGV. The CDR3 totals 14 residues. Unmatched junction bases numbered 8, after V lost 5 bases and J lost 6 bases. The CDR3 protein is CASSLPGQGSEQYF. The CDR3 DNA reads TGTGCCAGCAGCCTCCCGGGACAGGGAAGCGAGCAGTACTTC.

A few counts support this clone. CDR3 sequence: CSGLAGASYEQYF. The CDR3 DNA sequence: TGCAGCGGCCTAGCGGGAGCCAGCTACGAGCAGTACTTC. V is TRBV29-1 and J is TRBJ2-7; 10 nucleotides align to TRBD2. Germline V gene data show CDR1 as SQVTM and CDR2 as ANQGSEA. V dropped 7 bases and J dropped 3; count of bases not matched to a gene: 6. The CDR3 loop spans 13 amino acids.

The rearrangement uses TRBV7-2 and TRBJ2-7; TRBD2 is a possible D gene (5 bases). Between the trimmed V and J ends, which lost 5 bases and 1 base, there was a span of 12 bases. Germline-derived CDR1 and CDR2 are SGHTA and FQGNSA. This CDR3 has 14 residues. DNA for the CDR3: TGTGCCAGCAGCCGTACGGGGTATTCCTACGAGCAGTACTTC. This gives the protein CASSRTGYSYEQYF.

The chain combines TRBV19 with TRBJ1-5, with 10 bases matching TRBD1. Germline CDR1 LNHDA, CDR2 SQIVND (reference sequence). V shed 3 bases, J shed 6 bases, and the junction held 2 bases outside the gene matches. The CDR3 length is 14 residues. CDR3 amino acids: CASSMGQGFQPQHF. DNA of the CDR3: TGTGCCAGTAGTATGGGACAGGGGTTTCAGCCCCAGCATTTT.

This rearrangement joins TRBV11-2 to TRBJ2-2, with 12 bases aligning to TRBD2. This CDR3 comprises 16 residues. The germline CDR1 and CDR2 sequences are SGHAT and FQNNGV. V lost 5 bases and J lost 3; bases outside the gene matches: 4. In nucleotides, the CDR3 is TGTGCCAGCAGCACTAGCGGGAGGTGGTACACCGGGGAGCTGTTTTTT. This translates into CASSTSGRWYTGELFF.

The chain is built from TRBV4-2 and TRBJ2-5, with 12 bases aligning to TRBD2. This CDR3 is built from 17 residues. Looked up from germline, CDR1 is LGHNA and CDR2 is YNFKEQ. The junction had 11 bases not matched to a gene; V was cut back by 4 bases and J by 5 bases. The CDR3 spells CASSRGTSGLRDETQYF. The CDR3 DNA is TGTGCCAGCAGCCGGGGGACTAGCGGGCTTAGGGATGAGACCCAGTACTTC.

V gene TRBV5-4 combines with J gene TRBJ2-2; TRBD2 aligns across 10 bases. Per germline, CDR1 SGHNT and CDR2 YYREEE (reference sequence). V shed 0 bases, J shed 7 bases, and the junction held 9 bases outside the gene matches. The length of the CDR3 is 17 residues. The chain's CDR3 is CASSLEASGSFGGELFF. As DNA, the CDR3 is TGTGCCAGCAGCTTGGAAGCTAGCGGGAGTTTCGGCGGGGAGCTGTTTTTT.

CDR3 nucleotides: TGTGCCAGCAGCCTTGAGGGTTTTGGAAACTACGAGCAGTACTTC. Its translation: CASSLEGFGNYEQYF. The chain carries TRBV5-4 and TRBJ2-7, with D possibly being TRBD2 (5 bases). Germline assignment: CDR1 SGHNT and CDR2 YYREEE (reference sequence). V shed 4 bases and J shed 3 bases, with 17 bases lying between them. This CDR3 is 15 amino acids long.

V usage is TRBV7-9 and J usage is TRBJ2-7; weak D call: TRBD2 (5 bases). The CDR3 totals 15 residues. V dropped 6 bases and J dropped 1 base, with 16 bases sitting between them. Germline-derived CDR1 and CDR2 are SEHNR and FQNEAQ (reference sequence). The CDR3 is CASSSLASDSYEQYF. The CDR3 coding sequence is TGTGCCAGCAGTTCCTTAGCGTCGGATTCCTACGAGCAGTACTTC.

The V and J genes are TRBV4-2 and TRBJ1-3; D is ambiguous. In germline, CDR1 is LGHNA, CDR2 YNFKEQ. This CDR3 spans 15 amino acids. V lost 5 bases to trimming and J lost 0 bases, with 11 bases between them. Written as DNA, the CDR3 is TGTGCCAGCAGCTCCGACGGCAACTCTGGAAACACCATATATTTT. It yields the protein CASSSDGNSGNTIYF.

The gene calls are TRBV5-1 and TRBJ2-3, with D possibly being TRBD1 (6 bases). Germline loops: CDR1 SGHRS, CDR2 YFSETQ. The CDR3 is made up of 15 amino acids. The germline V and J ends were trimmed by 4 bases and 6 bases, with 18 bases remaining between them. The CDR3 bases are TGCGCCAGCAGCCCGGGACATTTGACTGGGGATACGCAGTATTTT. The encoded protein is CASSPGHLTGDTQYF. The whole variable domain, filled in from reference TRBV5-1 and TRBJ2-3, reads KAGVTQTPRYLIKTRGQQVTLSCSPISGHRSVSWYQQTPGQGLQFLFEYFSETQRNKGNFPGRFSGRQFSNSRSEMNVSTLELGDSALYLCASSPGHLTGDTQYFGPGTRLTVL.

This chain connects TRBV4-1 to TRBJ2-1; D may be TRBD1 (6 bases). The CDR3 length is 19 residues. Germline CDR1 reads MGHRA; CDR2 reads YSYEKL. Deletions cut 1 base from V and 0 bases from J, with 19 bases between. The CDR3 DNA reads TGCGCCAGCAGCCAAGGGGCCTCCGGGACACTAAACTCCTACAATGAGCAGTTCTTC. Translated, it gives CASSQGASGTLNSYNEQFF.

The gene calls are TRBV7-2 and TRBJ2-7; D gene unclear. Germline V CDR1 and CDR2: SGHTA, FQGNSA. This CDR3 spans 13 amino acids. Trimming left V 3 bases short and J 1 base short, with 7 bases between. The DNA of the CDR3 is TGTGCCAGCAGCTTTGGGGAATCCTACGAGCAGTACTTC. Translated, it gives CASSFGESYEQYF.

The chain combines TRBV27 with TRBJ2-7, with TRBD2 as a possible D gene (6 bases). This CDR3 spans 14 amino acids. V was clipped by 3 bases and J by 4 bases, with 13 bases between them. From germline, CDR1 is MNHEY and CDR2 SMNVEV (reference sequence). This CDR3 is CASSFTGVGYEQYF. The CDR3 DNA follows: TGTGCCAGCAGTTTTACGGGGGTGGGTTACGAGCAGTACTTC.

This sequence joins TRBV5-1 and TRBJ2-7; 8 bases are a match to TRBD1. The CDR3 extends over 13 amino acids. Germline V lookup: CDR1 SGHRS, CDR2 YFSETQ. The trim removed 7 bases at V and 1 base at J, leaving 4 bases unmatched. CDR3 sequence (DNA): TGCGCCAGCGCTTGGGACAGGTCCTACGAGCAGTACTTC. Its translation is CASAWDRSYEQYF. Full variable domain (outside the CDR3, taken from reference TRBV5-1 and TRBJ2-7): KAGVTQTPRYLIKTRGQQVTLSCSPISGHRSVSWYQQTPGQGLQFLFEYFSETQRNKGNFPGRFSGRQFSNSRSEMNVSTLELGDSALYLCASAWDRSYEQYFGPGTRLTVT.

The sample holds one count of this clone. The chain carries TRBV11-2 and TRBJ2-5; a possible D gene is TRBD2 (6 bases). Germline V gene lookup returns CDR1 SGHAT and CDR2 FQNNGV. This CDR3 is built from 12 residues. V was pared by 9 bases and J by 5 bases, with 13 bases between. The CDR3 DNA reads as TGTGCCAGTGGGGCTGGAGGGGAGACCCAGTACTTC. Amino acid sequence: CASGAGGETQYF.

The J gene is TRBJ2-7, the V gene TRBV5-1; no clear D. This CDR3 is 17 amino acids long. V lost 0 bases and J lost 3, with 19 bases in between. CDR1 and CDR2 (germline): SGHRS, YFSETQ. In DNA form, the CDR3 reads TGCGCCAGCAGCTTGGTATCCGGTGTCAGAAAAGACTACGAGCAGTACTTC. Its protein is CASSLVSGVRKDYEQYF.

The genes are TRBV25-1 and TRBJ1-5, with 9 bases fitting TRBD1. With V trimmed by 5 bases and J by 2 bases, 4 bases remained unmatched. The length of the CDR3 is 15 residues. Germline loops: CDR1 MGHDK, CDR2 SYGVNS. The CDR3 protein is CASSKTGGGNQPQHF. In DNA, the CDR3 is TGTGCCAGCAGTAAAACAGGGGGCGGCAATCAGCCCCAGCATTTT.

The chain combines TRBV14 with TRBJ2-5; D gene ambiguous. V lost 0 bases and J lost 10, with 15 bases in between. CDR3 length: 14 amino acids. CDR1 and CDR2 from the germline V gene are SGHDN and FVKESK. In nucleotides, the CDR3 is TGTGCCAGCAGCCAAGATCTTAGGGTGAGCGACCAGTACTTC. Amino acids: CASSQDLRVSDQYF.

This clone was counted only a few times. The chain couples TRBV5-4 to TRBJ2-1, with 11 bases lining up with TRBD2. Looked up from germline, CDR1 is SGHNT and CDR2 is YYREEE (reference sequence). This CDR3 is built from 15 residues. V dropped 4 bases and J dropped 5; count of bases not matched to a gene: 5. The CDR3 DNA reads TGTGCCAGCAGCCTGACTAGCGGGGCGGACAATGAGCAGTTCTTC. It yields the protein CASSLTSGADNEQFF.